This TCR beta chain emerged from a study of blood T cell repertoires in COVID-19. CDR1 is LNHDA and CDR2 is SQIVND in the germline V gene (reference sequence). V was pared by 2 bases and J by 5 bases, with 12 bases between. This CDR3 has 14 amino acids. Measured with immunoSEQ multiplex PCR; TCRdb has only the in-frame clones, and not every one. In the table there are 400,000 or so clones, about 90% of which are singletons. Material for sequencing was peripheral blood. The V and J genes are TRBV19 and TRBJ2-5, with TRBD1 as a possible D gene (5 bases). The TCR comes from a young man with COVID-19, enrolled during active disease. CDR3 coding DNA: TGTGCCAGTAGTATACAGGGTACCGTGGAGACCCAGTACTTC. Encoded protein: CASSIQGTVETQYF.